This entry lists 24 T cell receptor beta chains sequenced from one sample in a study of shared clonotypes between healthy human individuals. Clones were sequenced by immunoSEQ multiplex PCR, and TCRdb holds only the in-frame ones, with some missing. The data hold around 750,000 clones, with about 74% observed a single time. Specimen: memory CD4+ T cells sorted from blood. Documented subset: CD45RA-negative fraction. The receptor source for this set is a woman in her twenties or thirties in good health.

This chain links TRBV7-9 with TRBJ2-5; 13 bases agree with TRBD2. Germline V gene data show CDR1 as SEHNR and CDR2 as FQNEAQ (reference sequence). This CDR3 has 14 amino acids. Germline trimming cut 5 bases from V and 5 bases from J; bases unmatched to any gene: 2. CDR3 coding DNA: TGTGCCAGCAGCCCGGGACTAGCGGGGGAGACCCAGTACTTC. Protein sequence: CASSPGLAGETQYF.

The chain links TRBV5-1 to TRBJ2-3; no firm D call. V shed 1 base and J shed 3 bases, with 9 bases lying between them. The CDR3 runs to 14 residues. The germline V gene has CDR1 SGHRS and CDR2 YFSETQ. DNA for the CDR3: TGCGCCAGCAGCTTGTGGGTGGCAACAGATACGCAGTATTTT. This translates into CASSLWVATDTQYF.

Comment on this clone: The sample carries other DNA sequences with the same CDR3. The chain links TRBV6-5 to TRBJ2-6, with no clear D. V lost 0 bases, J lost 1 base, and 7 bases lay in between. Germline loops: CDR1 MNHEY, CDR2 SVGAGI. The CDR3 extends over 16 amino acids. The CDR3 region is CASSYSKQSGANVLTF. CDR3 in DNA: TGTGCCAGCAGTTACTCGAAACAGTCTGGGGCCAACGTCCTGACTTTC.

The chain couples TRBV4-1 to TRBJ1-1, with no clear D. CDR3 length: 13 residues. Trimming shortened V by 0 bases and J by 1 base, and 3 bases separated the two germline ends. The germline V gene encodes CDR1 MGHRA and CDR2 YSYEKL. The CDR3 reads CASSQDWNTEAFF. CDR3 DNA sequence: TGCGCCAGCAGCCAAGACTGGAACACTGAAGCTTTCTTT.

The chain combines TRBV6-6 with TRBJ2-3, with D perhaps given as TRBD1 or TRBD2 (5 bases each). The CDR3 spans 15 residues. Germline values: CDR1 MNHNY, CDR2 SVGAGI (reference sequence). Between the trimmed V and J ends, which lost 9 bases and 1 base, there was a span of 17 bases. The CDR3 DNA reads as TGTGCCAGTTCTCCCCTGGGGGTGGGCACAGATACGCAGTATTTT. Protein product: CASSPLGVGTDTQYF.

This clone showed up just once. The rearrangement uses TRBV25-1 and TRBJ2-7, with 8 bases aligning to TRBD2. Losses at the gene ends were 3 bases for V and 5 bases for J; bases not matched to a gene: 9. The CDR3 spans 15 residues. Germline CDR1 is MGHDK and CDR2 is SYGVNS. In DNA, the CDR3 is TGTGCCAGCAGTGATCCCAGCGGGAGCGTCCACGAGCAGTACTTC. Its translation is CASSDPSGSVHEQYF.

The rearrangement uses TRBV19 and TRBJ2-1; 7 nucleotides match TRBD2. V gave up 6 bases and J gave up 3 bases; unmatched junction bases: 5. The germline V gene has CDR1 LNHDA and CDR2 SQIVND (reference sequence). This CDR3 is built from 14 residues. CDR3 sequence reads: CASSPGEGYNEQFF. CDR3 DNA sequence: TGTGCCAGTAGCCCCGGGGAGGGCTACAATGAGCAGTTCTTC.

This chain joins TRBV5-4 and TRBJ2-1; unclear D gene. V was trimmed by 2 bases and J by 5 bases, leaving 11 bases between them. There are 14 residues in the CDR3. Germline lookup yields CDR1 SGHNT and CDR2 YYREEE (reference sequence). CDR3 loop: CASSLYAGHNEQFF. For the CDR3, the DNA is TGTGCCAGCAGCTTATATGCCGGCCACAATGAGCAGTTCTTC.

This clone appeared many times. The chain employs TRBV5-1 and TRBJ1-1; D is possibly TRBD1 (5 bases). The germline V gene has CDR1 SGHRS and CDR2 YFSETQ. CDR3 length: 14 amino acids. V gave up 5 bases and J gave up 0 bases, with 11 bases separating them. Here the CDR3 DNA reads TGCGCCAGCAGGGTGGGACGGATGAACACTGAAGCTTTCTTT. Its translation: CASRVGRMNTEAFF.

The chain carries TRBV5-4 and TRBJ2-5, with TRBD2 matching 11 bases. Germline CDR1 and CDR2: SGHNT and YYREEE (reference sequence). The length of the CDR3 is 15 residues. V was clipped by 4 bases and J by 2 bases; unmatched bases: 4. This chain's CDR3 is CASSPRLAGQETQYF. The CDR3 DNA reads as TGTGCCAGCAGCCCGCGACTAGCGGGGCAAGAGACCCAGTACTTC.

This clone is a singleton in its sample. The V and J genes are TRBV19 and TRBJ2-5; 9 bases fit TRBD2. Trimming took 6 bases from V and 5 from J; bases not matched to a gene: 10. The CDR3 is 15 amino acids. The germline CDR1 and CDR2 sequences are LNHDA and SQIVND (reference sequence). The CDR3 region has the DNA TGTGCCAGTAGAAGCGGCCTAGCGGGAATCGAGACCCAGTACTTC. This translates into CASRSGLAGIETQYF.

This clone was seen only once. The CDR3 loop is CASSSAWGTDTQYF. The DNA for the CDR3 is TGCGCCAGCAGTTCTGCGTGGGGCACAGATACGCAGTATTTT. This chain uses TRBV5-1 with TRBJ2-3; D gene ambiguous. Per the germline V gene, CDR1 is SGHRS and CDR2 is YFSETQ. This CDR3 is 14 amino acids long. Trimming removed 5 bases from V and 1 base from J, with 11 bases in between.

This clone was counted ten times or more. The chain uses TRBV7-3 and TRBJ2-3; no reliable D call. This CDR3 contains 13 residues. Trimming stripped 4 bases from V and 0 bases from J, with 5 bases between. Germline lookup yields CDR1 SGHTA and CDR2 FQGTGA. The CDR3 DNA reads TGTGCCAGCAGCTCTACTAGCACAGATACGCAGTATTTT. Translating gives CASSSTSTDTQYF.

The genes are TRBV4-1 and TRBJ2-3, with TRBD2 identical over 7 bases. Germline loops: CDR1 MGHRA, CDR2 YSYEKL. The CDR3 is made up of 17 amino acids. After removal of 2 bases from V and 1 base from J, the junction contained 9 bases not matched to a gene. The CDR3: CASSQTSGTTRTDTQYF. Here the CDR3 DNA reads TGCGCCAGCAGCCAAACTTCCGGGACTACCCGCACAGATACGCAGTATTTT.

The chain combines TRBV7-9 with TRBJ1-1; a weak D match, TRBD1 (5 bases). The V gene's germline CDR1 is SEHNR and CDR2 FQNEAQ (reference sequence). The CDR3 totals 10 residues. Trimming pared 8 bases from V and 10 bases from J, leaving 11 bases between. The CDR3 sequence: CASRGGVAFF. The CDR3, as DNA: TGTGCCAGCCGGGGAGGGGTAGCTTTCTTT.

This chain links TRBV2 with TRBJ2-4, with 9 nucleotides matching TRBD2. The CDR3 sequence is 16 residues long. The ends lost 3 bases at V and 1 base at J; junction bases unmatched: 4. From germline, CDR1 is SNHLY and CDR2 FYNNEI. This chain's CDR3 is CASSDPSGRAKNIQYF. The CDR3 DNA reads TGTGCCAGCAGTGATCCCAGCGGGAGGGCCAAAAACATTCAGTACTTC.

In DNA, the CDR3 is TGTGCCAGCAGTTCCTGGACAGCTATGAACACTGAAGCTTTCTTT. It encodes CASSSWTAMNTEAFF. The V gene is TRBV28, the J gene TRBJ1-1; weak D call: TRBD1 (6 bases). Trimming removed 4 bases at V and 0 bases at J, with 12 bases between. The germline V gene has CDR1 MDHEN and CDR2 SYDVKM. The CDR3 totals 15 residues.

This chain connects TRBV4-1 to TRBJ1-4; a possible D gene is TRBD1 (5 bases). The CDR3 has 17 amino acids. The V gene's germline CDR1 is MGHRA and CDR2 YSYEKL. The germline V and J ends were trimmed by 0 bases and 9 bases, with 20 bases remaining between them. CDR3 residues: CASSQEPGGRDGQKLFF. The CDR3 DNA is TGCGCCAGCAGCCAAGAACCTGGGGGTAGGGATGGTCAAAAACTGTTTTTT.

This sequence joins TRBV6-5 and TRBJ2-1, with TRBD1 as a possible D gene (6 bases). V dropped 2 bases and J dropped 9 bases, with 14 bases sitting between them. CDR3 length: 14 amino acids. Germline V lookup: CDR1 MNHEY, CDR2 SVGAGI. The CDR3 nucleotides read TGTGCCAGCAGTTACACTCTAGCACAGGGTGAGCAGTTCTTC. Its translation is CASSYTLAQGEQFF.

Concerning this clone: A much bigger clone sits one base away, suggesting this may be a read error. V gene TRBV11-2 combines with J gene TRBJ1-1; the D is unclear. Germline loops: CDR1 SGHAT, CDR2 FQNNGV. Trimming left V 2 bases short and J 1 base short, with 5 bases between. The CDR3 spans 13 residues. The CDR3 reads CASSLFENTEAFF. The CDR3 coding sequence is TGTGCCAGCAGCTTATTCGAGAACACTGAAGCTTTCTTT.

The V call is TRBV27, the J call TRBJ1-1, with TRBD1 identical over 7 bases. V trimming: 6 bases; J trimming: 4 bases; junction bases outside the gene matches: 8. CDR3 size: 14 residues. Germline V CDR1 and CDR2: MNHEY, SMNVEV (reference sequence). CDR3 amino acids: CASRSTGVGTEAFF. CDR3 DNA: TGTGCCAGCAGATCTACAGGGGTCGGCACTGAAGCTTTCTTT.

V usage is TRBV28 and J usage is TRBJ1-2, with D perhaps matching TRBD1 (6 bases). The CDR3 consists of 14 residues. Germline V gene sequence: CDR1 MDHEN, CDR2 SYDVKM. Between the trimmed V and J ends, which lost 5 bases and 2 bases, there was a span of 12 bases. The CDR3 DNA reads as TGTGCCAGCAGTCACTCGACAGGAAACTATGGCTACACCTTC. Translation: CASSHSTGNYGYTF.

The V and J genes are TRBV7-2 and TRBJ2-7; D unclear. The V gene lost 2 bases and the J gene lost 2 bases, with 13 bases spanning the gap. The CDR3 extends over 15 amino acids. In germline, CDR1 is SGHTA, CDR2 FQGNSA. CDR3 region: CASSLSFRPTYEQYF. The DNA for the CDR3 is TGTGCCAGCAGCTTAAGCTTCCGCCCAACCTACGAGCAGTACTTC.

Note on this clone: The sample holds other DNA sequences that translate to the same CDR3. This chain links TRBV5-1 with TRBJ2-7; maybe TRBD1 (6 bases). This CDR3 comprises 13 residues. Germline CDR1 is SGHRS and CDR2 is YFSETQ. Trimming removed 0 bases from V and 3 bases from J, with 7 bases in between. As DNA, the CDR3 is TGCGCCAGCAGCTTGGGACAGGTCTACGAGCAGTACTTC. This encodes CASSLGQVYEQYF.